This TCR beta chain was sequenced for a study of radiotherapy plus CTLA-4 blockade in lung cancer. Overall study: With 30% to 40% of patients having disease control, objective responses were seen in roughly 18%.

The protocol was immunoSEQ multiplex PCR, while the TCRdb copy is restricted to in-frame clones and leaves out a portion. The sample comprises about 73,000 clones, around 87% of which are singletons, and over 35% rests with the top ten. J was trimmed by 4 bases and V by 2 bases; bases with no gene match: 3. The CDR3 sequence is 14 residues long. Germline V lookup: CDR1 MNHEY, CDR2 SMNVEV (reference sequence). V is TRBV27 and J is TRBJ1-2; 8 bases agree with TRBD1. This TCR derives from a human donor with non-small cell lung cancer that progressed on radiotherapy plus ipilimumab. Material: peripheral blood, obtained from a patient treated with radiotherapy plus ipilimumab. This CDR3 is CASSLQGAAYGYTF. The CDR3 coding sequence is TGTGCCAGCAGTTTACAGGGGGCTGCCTATGGCTACACCTTC.